The rows below give T cell receptor beta chains drawn from one sample of a study of blood T cell repertoires in COVID-19. The repertoire was sequenced with immunoSEQ multiplex PCR; TCRdb's copy has only in-frame clones and lacks some. The sample records about 260,000 clones, approximately 86% being singletons. The sequenced sample consisted of peripheral blood. The receptors stem from a young man with active or convalescent COVID-19. The conserved cysteine and the conserved F or W are not part of the CDR3 here.

V gene,CDR3 protein
TRBV27,ASTIRYSGGTDGELF
TRBV4-2,ASSQQTGERETQY
TRBV5-1,ASSLGFRESSYNSPLH
TRBV3-1/TRBV3-2,ASSETGGQGGYGYT
TRBV18,ASSPPGGGRVHGYT
TRBV19,ASSGGGTDTEAF
TRBV29-1,SVLQDVFTEAF
TRBV27,ARSRVAYNSPLH
TRBV9,ASSASGGYYNEQF
TRBV4-2,ASSQALGPYNEQF
TRBV6-4,ASSPQPGGGNEQF
TRBV11-3,ASSQEVNSPLH
TRBV5-4,ASSPERGASGEQY
TRBV25-1,ASREDGREGAF
TRBV13,ASSLGTSGLTDTQY
TRBV18,ASSTGWGNTEAF
TRBV29-1,SFRRGQGGLSSGYT
TRBV19,ASSIAKTYEQY
TRBV11-1,ASSAGTVSTEAF
TRBV9,ASSVGTGVGDQPQH
TRBV6-5,ATQTQGSGNTIY
TRBV9,ASSVTRSRDRATRTEAF
TRBV20-1,SASTPFGTASNYGYT
TRBV4-3,ASSQVDRGNEKLF
TRBV2,ASRQQGLDEKLF
TRBV6-5,ASTIVQANYGYT
TRBV3-1/TRBV3-2,ASTPFWENTDTQY
TRBV4-2,ASSQVTAGATTGELF
TRBV18,ASSLGQSNEKLF
TRBV12-5,ASGFPGELDYGYT
TRBV4-1,ASSQEADTEAF